This T cell receptor (beta chain) was sequenced during a study of T cells after yellow fever vaccination. Study conclusions and caveats: Reappearance after the booster was seen for most primary-vaccination clones, at 96% CD4 and around 88% CD8. High-abundance clonotypes from the bulk population could contaminate FACS-sorted repertoires. The secondary response peaked faster, at day 5 versus 15, but was weaker.

This CDR3 spans 15 amino acids. Trimming took 0 bases from V and 7 from J, leaving 13 bases between them. The germline gives CDR1 LNHNV, CDR2 YYDKDF (reference sequence). TCRdb passed the 5' RACE reads through MiXCR, listing each CDR3 protein once. In the table there are some 350,000 distinct CDR3 sequences, approximately 4.2% of which are singletons. This clonotype occurred a few times. Its antigen is not identified. This material consisted of PBMCs, taken 5 days after the yellow fever booster vaccination. J is TRBJ1-5 and V is TRBV15; a possible D gene is TRBD1 (6 bases). The sequence was collected from a man aged 18 to 30 who received the YFV17D yellow fever vaccine. The CDR3 sequence is CATSRDRGGGQPQHF. The CDR3 coding sequence is TGTGCCACCAGCAGAGATAGGGGGGGAGGACAGCCCCAGCATTTT.